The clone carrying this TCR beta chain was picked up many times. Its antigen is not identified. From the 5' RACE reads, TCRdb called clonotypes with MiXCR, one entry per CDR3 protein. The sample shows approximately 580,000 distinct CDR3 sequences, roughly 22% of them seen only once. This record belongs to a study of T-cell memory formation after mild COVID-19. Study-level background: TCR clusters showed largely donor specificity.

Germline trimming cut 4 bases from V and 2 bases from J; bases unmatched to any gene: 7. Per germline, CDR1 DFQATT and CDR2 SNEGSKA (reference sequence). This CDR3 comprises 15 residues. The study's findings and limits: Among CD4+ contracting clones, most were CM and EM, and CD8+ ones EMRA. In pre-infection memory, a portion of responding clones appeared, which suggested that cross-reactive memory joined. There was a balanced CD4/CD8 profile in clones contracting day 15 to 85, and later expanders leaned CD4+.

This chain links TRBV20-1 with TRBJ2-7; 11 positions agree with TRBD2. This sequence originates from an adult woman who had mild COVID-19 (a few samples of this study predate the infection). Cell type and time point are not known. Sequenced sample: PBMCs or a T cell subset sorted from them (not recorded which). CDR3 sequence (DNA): TGCAGTGCTACTATAGCGGGAGGGAAACCCTACGAGCAGTACTTC. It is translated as CSATIAGGKPYEQYF.